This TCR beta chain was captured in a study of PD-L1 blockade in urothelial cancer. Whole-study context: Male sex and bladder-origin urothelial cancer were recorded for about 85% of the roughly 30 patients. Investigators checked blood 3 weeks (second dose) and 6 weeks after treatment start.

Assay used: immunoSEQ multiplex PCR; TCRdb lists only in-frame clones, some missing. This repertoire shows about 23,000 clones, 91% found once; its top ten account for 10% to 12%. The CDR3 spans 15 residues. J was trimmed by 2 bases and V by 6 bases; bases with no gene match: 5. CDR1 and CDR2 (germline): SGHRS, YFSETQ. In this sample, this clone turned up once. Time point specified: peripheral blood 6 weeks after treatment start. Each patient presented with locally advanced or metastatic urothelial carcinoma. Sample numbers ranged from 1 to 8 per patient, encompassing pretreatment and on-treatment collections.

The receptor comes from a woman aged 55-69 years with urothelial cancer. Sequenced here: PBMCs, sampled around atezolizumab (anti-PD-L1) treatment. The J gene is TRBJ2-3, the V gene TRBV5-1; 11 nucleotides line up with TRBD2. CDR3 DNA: TGCGCCAGCACTTCGACTAGCGGGGACACAGATACGCAGTATTTT. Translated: CASTSTSGDTDTQYF.